Ten or more counts support the clone carrying this T cell receptor (beta chain). The data belong to a study of glioma-infiltrating T cells. The iRepertoire nested amplicon-rescue multiplex PCR amplified TCR alpha and beta CDR3s from RNA. From the multiplex PCR reads, TCRdb called clonotypes with MiXCR, one entry per CDR3 protein. There are about 99,000 distinct CDR3 sequences in the sample; around 29% occur only once, and 40% to 45% lies in the top ten. The TCR was taken from a human donor with low-grade glioma or glioblastoma, undergoing nonglioma brain surgery, or in good health (not recorded which). Input material: glioma tissue, nonneoplastic brain tissue, or PBMCs (not recorded which).

The CDR3 spells CASSQDSGPAGDTQYF. CDR3 nucleotide sequence: TGCGCCAGCAGCCAAGATTCGGGTCCCGCGGGAGATACGCAGTATTTT. The chain links TRBV4-1 to TRBJ2-3, with D perhaps matching TRBD2 (5 bases). The CDR3 length is 16 residues. In germline, CDR1 is MGHRA, CDR2 YSYEKL. Trimming removed 0 bases at V and 5 bases at J, with 15 bases between.